Sequencing of this T cell receptor beta chain was carried out in a study of graft-versus-host responses after intestinal transplantation. On the study more broadly: Each recipient received anti-thymocyte globulin induction, then tacrolimus and steroids for about 3 years. Overall study results and limits: Subjects displaying graft-donor T cell macrochimerism possessed elevated graft-versus-host to host-versus-graft clonal ratios inside allografts. Recipient marrow showed GvH clones, some seen first in ileum or blood.

Concerning this clone itself: What it binds is not known.

CDR3 length: 14 residues. Germline-derived CDR1 and CDR2 are LNHDA and SQIVND (reference sequence). Trimming pared 3 bases from V and 3 bases from J, leaving 9 bases between. Some clones are missing from TCRdb's copy, which holds only in-frame ones; the method was immunoSEQ multiplex PCR. This sample yields fewer than 120,000 clones, of which 80% to 95% are seen a single time; 0.45% to 0.65% belongs to the top ten. The source was unstimulated CD8+ T cells sorted from spleen or lymph node cells, collected before intestinal transplant. The chain combines TRBV19 with TRBJ1-3, with D unclear. The receptor was isolated from a human donor who received an intestinal transplant. The CDR3 protein is CASSITAVGNTIYF. In DNA form, the CDR3 reads TGTGCCAGTAGTATCACCGCCGTTGGAAACACCATATATTTT.